This T cell receptor beta chain was captured in a study of identifying expanded T cells in peripheral blood. The method was immunoSEQ multiplex PCR; TCRdb's version includes in-frame clones alone and lacks a portion of them. This repertoire shows some 130,000 clones, less than 90% found once; its top ten account for 7% to 10%. This clone was observed a handful of times. The CDR3 sequence is 12 residues long. Germline CDR1 and CDR2: SNHLY and FYNNEI. V was clipped by 6 bases and J by 4 bases, with 9 bases between them. Sequencing was performed on blood. The TCR originated in a person aged 18 to 75 in good health. The rearrangement joins TRBV2 to TRBJ1-2; no clear D gene. CDR3 sequence reads: CASSEGLYGYTF. Here the CDR3 DNA reads TGTGCCAGCAGCGAGGGCCTCTATGGCTACACCTTC.